The TCR beta chain under discussion was sequenced for a study of shared clonotypes between healthy human individuals. Study observations and caveats: Generation of non-shared clonotypes was less probable than generation of clonotypes shared by all four donors.

Every subset's genomic DNA went evenly onto several immunoSEQ plates. Only in-frame clones appear in the TCRdb table, and some are missing; sequencing was by immunoSEQ multiplex PCR. The data contain a few million clones, approximately 94% of them seen just once; the ten biggest clones take up about 0.13%. Details on this clone: Antigen specificity is unknown.

V was pared by 4 bases and J by 7 bases, with 9 bases between. In germline, CDR1 is SGHTA, CDR2 FQGNSA. The CDR3 covers 12 residues. The TCR sequence derives from a man aged 18 to 29 in good health. The source material was naive CD4+ T cells sorted from blood. Sample subset: CD45RA+ positively selected. V usage is TRBV7-2 and J usage is TRBJ2-3; D ambiguous. CDR3 amino acids: CASSSLPNTQYF. CDR3 coding DNA: TGTGCCAGCAGCTCCCTCCCAAATACGCAGTATTTT.